The sequence of this T cell receptor beta chain was determined in a study of Graves' ophthalmopathy and Graves' hyperthyroidism. Looking at the study overall: Hyperthyroidism was considered stable when no ophthalmopathy appeared within 18 months of follow-up. Study-wide results and caveats: Between ophthalmopathy and stable hyperthyroidism, a 13-signature model drew a separation with approximately 87% sensitivity and less than 83% specificity.

TCR beta CDR3 regions were amplified from RNA transcripts. RT-PCR was first run with HTBI primers, then multiplex PCR in a second round. TCRdb re-derived calls from the multiplex PCR reads in MiXCR, one entry per CDR3 protein. The table has about 1.1 million distinct CDR3 sequences, approximately 35% seen once; the top ten hold around 10%. The V gene lost 1 base and the J gene lost 4 bases, with 5 bases spanning the gap. Germline V lookup: CDR1 SQVTM, CDR2 ANQGSEA. The CDR3 is made up of 12 amino acids. Newly diagnosed, the hyperthyroidism patients had under 2 months' duration and were aged 18 to 65. This clonotype showed up just a few times. Its antigen remains unknown.

The J gene is TRBJ1-3, the V gene TRBV29-1; no firm D call. The sample comprised peripheral blood or thyroid tissue (not recorded which). The receptor was isolated from an adult man with Graves' hyperthyroidism. For the CDR3, the DNA is TGCAGCGTTGAAGCCGACGGAAACACCATATATTTT. Translation: CSVEADGNTIYF.